This T cell receptor (beta chain) appears in the sequencing data of a study of Graves' ophthalmopathy and Graves' hyperthyroidism. The wider study: In this cohort's terms, stable hyperthyroidism meant no ophthalmopathy by 18 months of follow-up.

Beta-chain TCR CDR3 regions were amplified from RNA transcripts. First-round RT-PCR used HTBI primers; second-round multiplex PCR followed. TCRdb called the multiplex PCR reads again in MiXCR, with one record for every CDR3 protein. There are over a million distinct CDR3 sequences in the sample; about 40% occur only once, and more than 9.5% lies in the top ten. Germline V gives CDR1 SGHDT, CDR2 YYEEEE. The V gene end was trimmed by 4 bases and the J gene end by 0 bases; junction bases not matched to a gene: 10. The CDR3 contains 16 residues. The sequence derives from an adult man with Graves' hyperthyroidism. Sequenced input: peripheral blood or thyroid tissue (not recorded which). The rearrangement uses TRBV5-6 and TRBJ2-7, with 7 bases matching TRBD2. CDR3 sequence reads: CASSLLGGLHSYEQYF. CDR3 bases: TGTGCCAGCAGCCTTCTGGGAGGGCTCCACTCCTACGAGCAGTACTTC.